A selection of T cell receptor beta chains follows, all from one sample in a study of identical twins. Using its own MiXCR run on the 5' RACE reads, TCRdb lists one record per CDR3 protein. The sample holds 260,000 or so distinct CDR3 sequences; about 7.5% are singletons and the top ten take around 5%. The data were also submitted as part of a second study, on yellow fever vaccine responses in identical twins.

The sample was CD8+ T cells sorted from blood. These receptor sequences come from a woman aged 18-35 years in good health. Each CDR3 is given with its conserved first and last residue. The order of the fields is clone size, CDR3 length, D gene, J gene, V gene, CDR3 protein, CDR3 DNA. A D gene is named only where the DNA matches it firmly. Size is omitted from some rows. Given values are once, few, many or a class for expanded clones.

>.|13|.|TRBJ1-3|TRBV20-1
CSANDLSGNTIYF
TGCAGTGCTAACGACCTCTCTGGAAACACCATATATTTT
>.|18|TRBD2|TRBJ2-2|TRBV3-1
CASSQGPGLAVNTGELFF
TGTGCCAGCAGCCAAGGGCCGGGACTAGCGGTGAACACCGGGGAGCTGTTTTTT
>few|18|TRBD1|TRBJ2-6|TRBV28
CASISGQQFFSGANVLTF
TGTGCCAGCATATCGGGACAGCAATTTTTCTCTGGGGCCAACGTCCTGACTTTC
>few|16|.|TRBJ1-1|TRBV11-2
CASSLGSNTQNTEAFF
TGTGCCAGCAGCTTAGGATCCAATACCCAAAACACTGAAGCTTTCTTT
>few|15|TRBD1|TRBJ2-7|TRBV9
CASSVGGQGTYEQYF
TGTGCCAGCAGCGTAGGTGGACAGGGAACCTACGAGCAGTACTTC
>many|11|.|TRBJ2-1|TRBV14
CASSLTDEQFF
TGTGCCAGCAGCCTCACGGATGAGCAGTTCTTC
>few|14|TRBD2|TRBJ2-7|TRBV7-6
CASSPGLSSGEQYF
TGTGCCAGCAGCCCGGGACTAAGCTCAGGCGAGCAGTACTTC
>few|14|.|TRBJ2-3|TRBV5-5
CASSPPTETDTQYF
TGTGCCAGCAGCCCCCCGACCGAGACAGATACGCAGTATTTT
>few|17|.|TRBJ2-3|TRBV7-2
CASSFNAATDFTDTQYF
TGTGCCAGCAGCTTTAATGCCGCAACAGATTTCACAGATACGCAGTATTTT
>many|11|.|TRBJ2-7|TRBV29-1
CSVEEGYEQYF
TGCAGCGTTGAGGAAGGGTACGAGCAGTACTTC
>few|17|TRBD2|TRBJ2-3|TRBV12-3/TRBV12-4
CASSFGTSGRGTDTQYF
TGTGCCAGCAGTTTTGGGACTAGCGGGAGGGGGACAGATACGCAGTATTTT
>few|16|.|TRBJ2-1|TRBV20-1
CSARDPSGAFMDEQFF
TGCAGTGCTAGAGATCCGTCGGGGGCTTTTATGGATGAGCAGTTCTTC
>.|13|TRBD1|TRBJ1-1|TRBV28
CASSTTGGNEAFF
TGTGCCAGCAGTACGACAGGGGGAAACGAAGCTTTCTTT
>.|13|TRBD2|TRBJ2-2|TRBV7-9
CASSGTSAGELFF
TGTGCCAGCAGCGGGACTAGCGCCGGGGAGCTGTTTTTT
>many|15|TRBD2|TRBJ2-1|TRBV6-1
CASRLSGSTLNEQFF
TGTGCCAGCAGACTGAGCGGGAGCACCCTCAATGAGCAGTTCTTC
>.|18|TRBD2|TRBJ2-2|TRBV5-6
CASSLEERGLPGIGELFF
TGTGCCAGCAGCTTGGAAGAGCGGGGGCTTCCAGGTATCGGGGAGCTGTTTTTT
>few|18|TRBD2|TRBJ2-1|TRBV7-6
CASSERVAGGPRNNEQFF
TGTGCCAGCAGCGAGAGGGTAGCGGGGGGGCCGCGGAACAATGAGCAGTTCTTC
>many|15|TRBD2|TRBJ2-1|TRBV29-1
CSVEGLAGGLNEQFF
TGCAGCGTTGAGGGCCTAGCGGGAGGGTTGAATGAGCAGTTCTTC
>many|13|.|TRBJ2-1|TRBV4-1
CASSQEPDNEQFF
TGCGCCAGCAGCCAAGAACCGGACAATGAGCAGTTCTTC
>few|15|.|TRBJ1-5|TRBV20-1
CSAKRTEESNQPQHF
TGCAGTGCGAAAAGGACGGAGGAATCAAATCAGCCCCAGCATTTT
>.|13|TRBD1|TRBJ2-7|TRBV20-1
CSAGQVGPLEQYF
TGCAGTGCTGGACAGGTGGGGCCCCTCGAGCAGTACTTC
>many|12|.|TRBJ1-4|TRBV24-1
CATSDTGHRLFF
TGTGCCACCAGTGATACCGGACATCGGTTGTTTTTT
>.|15|.|TRBJ2-1|TRBV7-8
CASSLARRTDNEQFF
TGTGCCAGCAGCTTAGCGAGGAGGACAGACAATGAGCAGTTCTTC
>many|11|.|TRBJ2-7|TRBV29-1
CSAAGLDEQYF
TGCAGCGCCGCCGGGCTAGACGAGCAGTACTTC
>.|14|.|TRBJ1-2|TRBV6-1
CASSVAVPSYGYTF
TGTGCCAGCAGTGTGGCAGTTCCCTCCTATGGCTACACCTTC
>many|11|.|TRBJ2-7|TRBV29-1
CSVPWGNEQYF
TGCAGCGTCCCTTGGGGGAACGAGCAGTACTTC
>few|11|.|TRBJ2-3|TRBV6-6
CASESTDTQYF
TGTGCCAGCGAAAGCACAGATACACAGTATTTT
>.|16|TRBD2|TRBJ2-1|TRBV25-1
CASRGTSASSYNEQFF
TGTGCCAGCAGAGGAACTAGCGCGAGCTCCTACAATGAGCAGTTCTTC
>many|14|.|TRBJ1-5|TRBV28
CASSYRLSNQPQHF
TGTGCCAGCAGCTACCGGCTGAGCAATCAGCCCCAGCATTTT
>.|17|.|TRBJ1-6|TRBV4-2
CASSQEPLSSYNSPLHF
TGTGCCAGCAGCCAAGAGCCCCTCAGCTCCTATAATTCACCCCTCCACTTT
>many|16|TRBD1|TRBJ2-1|TRBV10-3
CAIRPGQGSLYNEQFF
TGTGCCATCAGACCGGGACAGGGATCCCTTTACAATGAGCAGTTCTTC
>many|14|TRBD2|TRBJ2-7|TRBV6-2/TRBV6-3
CASSPSGRIYEQYF
TGTGCCAGCAGTCCCAGCGGGAGGATCTACGAGCAGTACTTC
>few|13|.|TRBJ2-7|TRBV5-1
CASSSRVYHEQYF
TGCGCCAGCAGCTCAAGGGTTTACCACGAGCAGTACTTC
>few|13|.|TRBJ2-7|TRBV7-9
CASSFTNSDEQYF
TGTGCCAGCAGCTTCACTAACTCCGACGAGCAGTACTTC
>.|12|TRBD1|TRBJ2-5|TRBV2
CARGDSQETQYF
TGTGCCAGGGGGGACAGTCAAGAGACCCAGTACTTC
>many|14|.|TRBJ1-2|TRBV14
CASSQARTVYGYTF
TGTGCCAGCAGCCAAGCCCGGACAGTCTATGGCTACACCTTC
>few|17|TRBD1|TRBJ2-2|TRBV3-1
CASSPIRQGVLTGELFF
TGTGCCAGCAGCCCTATTAGACAGGGGGTATTAACCGGGGAGCTGTTTTTT
>many|13|.|TRBJ2-3|TRBV7-9
CASSAHYTDTQYF
TGTGCCAGCAGCGCCCACTACACAGATACGCAGTATTTT
>few|14|TRBD1|TRBJ2-1|TRBV6-5
CASSYRDRANEQFF
TGTGCCAGCAGTTATCGGGACAGGGCAAATGAGCAGTTCTTC
>few|16|.|TRBJ1-2|TRBV4-1
CASSQELGALNYGYTF
TGCGCCAGCAGCCAAGAGTTAGGGGCGCTTAACTATGGCTACACCTTC
>many|15|.|TRBJ2-1|TRBV24-1
CATSDPGGTFTKQFF
TGTGCCACCAGTGACCCAGGGGGGACTTTTACGAAGCAGTTCTTC
>.|14|.|TRBJ2-7|TRBV6-1
CASKVGQYSYEQYF
TGTGCCAGCAAAGTCGGACAGTATTCCTACGAGCAGTACTTC
>many|17|TRBD2|TRBJ2-1|TRBV11-2
CASSLEASGGTYNEQFF
TGTGCCAGCAGCTTAGAGGCTAGCGGGGGCACCTACAATGAGCAGTTCTTC